This T cell receptor (beta chain) was identified during a study of cytomegalovirus exposure and HLA in healthy donors (dated by TCRdb to between 2016 and 2019). In terms of the full investigation: A later analysis indicated that the roughly 120 validation repertoires were generated on the platform also employed for the 700 or so repertoires of the first cohort. The aim of the study was to test whether cataloging public T cell receptors could identify signatures of past pathogen exposure. A separate validation cohort of 100 to 150 different subjects was used in addition to the approximately 640-subject first cohort. High-throughput TCR immunosequencing, statistical association of individual TCRs with disease status, and machine learning were combined to predict cytomegalovirus infection status. General conclusions and limits of the study: Most TCR sequences were observed very rarely across donors, whereas some public TCRs were present in many individuals. In vitro tests confirmed that three of the cytomegalovirus-associated TCR beta chains recognize cytomegalovirus antigens. In a later analysis, TCRs clustered in the first cohort were found to also tend to co-occur in the approximately 120 validation repertoires, with around 94% of cluster scores above 0. The authors suggested that the approach could potentially be extended to other disease states and immunological phenotypes. All 120 or so repertoires were used to score co-occurrence in the validation cohort in a later analysis, because that analysis had no HLA typing for the cohort. The classifier was reported to diagnose cytomegalovirus status with high specificity and sensitivity in both the original and validation cohorts. A total of roughly 160 TCR beta chains were listed by the study as associated with cytomegalovirus.

Measured from the cysteine to the phenylalanine, the CDR3 is 14 residues long. Only CDR3 DNA remains: 42 bases, in frame from the first base. Trimming takes 0 bases from V and 4 bases from J, and the germline ends sit 10 bases apart. The germline V gene encodes CDR1 SGHRS and CDR2 YFSETQ. Of note for this clone: Its binding antigen is unknown. The input lacks base qualities; no much larger clone sits a single base away.

The donors were included in the validation cohort of approximately 120 subjects, a group kept apart from the roughly 690-subject first cohort. The library was prepared using the immunoSEQ multiplex PCR assay. On the study's bioinformatics: A statistical classification framework was developed to diagnose cytomegalovirus status using the catalog of TCR beta chain sequences. TCRdb re-hosts the immuneACCESS table, in-frame sequences only. Its copies lack some clones; in the studies checked, an unresolved V gene accounts for under half of them, and the cause for the rest is not known. V, J and clone size are those of that table, while D and trimming were read from the DNA. The sample table lists roughly 98,000 clones, approximately 88% of them with a count of one. Clones ranked in the top ten supply 3% to 4.5% of the sample.

The clonotype comes from a woman between 25 and 40 years old in good health and CMV-seronegative. This receptor chain uses TRBV5-1 and TRBJ2-5; TRBD2 is possibly the D segment (6 matching bases). The material sequenced was PBMCs. Here the CDR3 is given as CASSLVQGGETQYF. The sequenced DNA is TGCGCCAGCAGCTTGGTTCAGGGAGGAGAGACCCAGTACTTC. With the rest looked up from the reference TRBV5-1 and TRBJ2-5 genes rather than sequenced, the full variable domain is KAGVTQTPRYLIKTRGQQVTLSCSPISGHRSVSWYQQTPGQGLQFLFEYFSETQRNKGNFPGRFSGRQFSNSRSEMNVSTLELGDSALYLCASSLVQGGETQYFGPGTRLLVL.